This T cell receptor (beta chain) was recorded in a study of blood T cell repertoires in COVID-19. About the research overall: Both acute and convalescent COVID-19 samples were obtained from the United States, Italy and Spain.

Assay used: immunoSEQ multiplex PCR; TCRdb lists only in-frame clones, some missing. The sample holds about 190,000 clones, approximately 78% seen once. CDR1 is LNHNV, CDR2 YYDKDF, per germline (reference sequence). Trimming removed 4 bases at V and 6 bases at J, with 18 bases between. The CDR3 has 16 amino acids. The sequence was obtained from a woman of 80 years or more with active or convalescent COVID-19. The genes are TRBV15 and TRBJ1-4; no clear D. Sequencing input: peripheral blood. The DNA of the CDR3 is TGTGCCACCAGCACCCCTCGGGAGGGAACAGATGAAAAACTGTTTTTT. As protein: CATSTPREGTDEKLFF.